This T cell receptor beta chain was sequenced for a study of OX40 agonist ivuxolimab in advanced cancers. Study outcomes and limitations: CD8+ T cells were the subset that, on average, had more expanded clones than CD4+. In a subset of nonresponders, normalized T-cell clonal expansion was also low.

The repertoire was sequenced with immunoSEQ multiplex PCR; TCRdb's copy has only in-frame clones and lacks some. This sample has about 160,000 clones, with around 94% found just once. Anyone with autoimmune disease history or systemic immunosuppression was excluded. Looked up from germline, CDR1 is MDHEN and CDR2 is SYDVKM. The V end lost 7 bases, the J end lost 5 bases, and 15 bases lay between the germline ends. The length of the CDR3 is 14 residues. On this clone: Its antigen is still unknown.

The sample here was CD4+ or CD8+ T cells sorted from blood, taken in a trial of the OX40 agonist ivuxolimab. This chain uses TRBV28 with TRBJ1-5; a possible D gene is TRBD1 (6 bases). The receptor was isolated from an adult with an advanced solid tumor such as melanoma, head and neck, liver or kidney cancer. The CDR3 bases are TGTGCCAGCACGGCACAGGGACCCTATCAGCCCCAGCATTTT. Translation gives CASTAQGPYQPQHF.